The present T cell receptor beta chain was sequenced within a study of naive and memory T cell subsets. Study-wide results and limits: Especially in CD8 cells, naive repertoires contained a few larger clonotypes, possibly CD45RA-re-expressing memory cells. Clonotypes here are unpaired alpha or beta chain sequences.

Two oligonucleotides, mixed equimolar, formed the beta constant-region primer covering TRBC1 and TRBC2. Ligated cDNA was amplified by four rounds of PCR with nested alpha and beta constant-region primers and SP2. TCRdb redid the calling of the UMI-ligation and nested PCR reads with MiXCR, one entry per CDR3 protein. The data contain roughly 150,000 distinct CDR3 sequences, roughly a fifth of them singletons. This clonotype was seen only a few times. Its specificity is not known. From the second PCR step, alpha and beta chains were amplified apart. CMV status came from CD4+ IFNgamma after overnight CMV lysate stimulation. In germline, CDR1 is SGHVS, CDR2 FNYEAQ. V gave up 5 bases and J gave up 2 bases; unmatched junction bases: 6. This CDR3 spans 15 amino acids.

Sequencing input: naive CD8+ T cells from blood. The V gene is TRBV7-6, the J gene TRBJ2-3, with 8 bases matching TRBD1. This receptor was obtained from a human donor in good health. CDR3 bases: TGTGCCAGCAGCCAGACAGGGGCGCACACAGATACGCAGTATTTT. Its protein is CASSQTGAHTDTQYF.